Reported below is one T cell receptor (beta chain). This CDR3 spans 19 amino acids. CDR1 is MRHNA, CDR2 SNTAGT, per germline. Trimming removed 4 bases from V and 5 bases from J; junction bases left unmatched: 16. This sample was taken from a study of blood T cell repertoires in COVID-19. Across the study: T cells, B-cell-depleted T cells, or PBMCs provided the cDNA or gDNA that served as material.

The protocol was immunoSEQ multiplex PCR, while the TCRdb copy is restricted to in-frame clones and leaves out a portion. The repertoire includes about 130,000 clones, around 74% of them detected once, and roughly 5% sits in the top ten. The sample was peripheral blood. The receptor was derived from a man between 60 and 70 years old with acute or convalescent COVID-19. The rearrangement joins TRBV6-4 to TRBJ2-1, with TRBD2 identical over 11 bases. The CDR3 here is CASSASPGASGRTNNEQFF. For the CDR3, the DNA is TGTGCCAGCAGTGCCTCCCCGGGGGCTAGCGGGAGGACGAACAATGAGCAGTTCTTC.